This T cell receptor beta chain was found in a study of blood T cell repertoires in COVID-19. The wider study: The samples span acute and convalescent COVID-19 from the United States, Italy and Spain. In each case, the material was cDNA or gDNA derived from T cells, B-cell-depleted T cells, or PBMCs.

Seattle patients were enrolled during active infection and followed longitudinally. Only one count was recorded for this clone. Trimming pared 4 bases from V and 6 bases from J, leaving 15 bases between. The CDR3 has 15 amino acids. In germline, CDR1 is LGHNA, CDR2 YNFKEQ. Repertoires were generated with immunoSEQ multiplex PCR, while TCRdb's copy carries only in-frame clones and drops some. The repertoire holds around 360,000 clones, with about 89% as singletons. Sequencing used peripheral blood. The V call is TRBV4-2, the J call TRBJ2-2, with D perhaps TRBD1 (6 bases). The sequence derives from a woman aged 25 to 39 with COVID-19, enrolled during active disease. CDR3 in amino acids: CASSLTGMRAGELFF. The DNA of the CDR3 is TGTGCCAGCAGCCTTACAGGGATGAGAGCCGGGGAGCTGTTTTTT.